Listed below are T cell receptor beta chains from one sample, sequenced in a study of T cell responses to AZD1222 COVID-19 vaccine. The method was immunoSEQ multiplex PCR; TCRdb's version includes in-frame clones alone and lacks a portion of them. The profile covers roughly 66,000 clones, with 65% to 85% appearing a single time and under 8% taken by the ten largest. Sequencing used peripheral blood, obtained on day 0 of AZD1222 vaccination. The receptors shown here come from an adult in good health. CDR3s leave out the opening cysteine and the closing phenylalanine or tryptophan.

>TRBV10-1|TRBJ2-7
ASSESGTYEQY
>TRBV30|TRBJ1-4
ATSRDGNEKLF
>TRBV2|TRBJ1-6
AREALQGRNSPLH
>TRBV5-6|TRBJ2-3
ASSLRGADTQY
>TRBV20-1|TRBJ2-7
RIGSSYEQY
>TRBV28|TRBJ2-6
ASSLLSGSVSGANVLT
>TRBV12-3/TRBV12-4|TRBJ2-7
ASSLGRGNEQY
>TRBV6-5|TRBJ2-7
ASKKIGEQY
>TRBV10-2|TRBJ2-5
ASSDLGTSGGRQETQY
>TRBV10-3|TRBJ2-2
AISEGLAGPNTGELF
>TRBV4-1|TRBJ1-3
ASRAKRRTGKNTIY
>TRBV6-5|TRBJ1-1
ASSYSLNTEAF
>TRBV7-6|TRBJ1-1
ASSLREGSGTEAF
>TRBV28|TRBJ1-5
ASSLGQGFRQPQH
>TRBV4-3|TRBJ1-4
ATSGQIWNEKLF
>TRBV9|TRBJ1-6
ASSVGQRVNSPLH
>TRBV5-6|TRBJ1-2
ASSHRWGYT
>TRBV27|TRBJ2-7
ASSPDGGRSYEQY
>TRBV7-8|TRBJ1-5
ASSLGRYSNQPQH
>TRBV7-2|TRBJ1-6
ASLPGLGSSYNSPLH
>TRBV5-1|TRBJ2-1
ASSPRGDEQF
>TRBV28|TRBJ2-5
ASSSGAGRETQY
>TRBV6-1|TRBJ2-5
ASSEVKGPIQETQY
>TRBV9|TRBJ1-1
ASSGGTGGNTEAF
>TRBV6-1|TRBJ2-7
ASSEAPGPYEQY
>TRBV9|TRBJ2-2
ASSVVSAGELF
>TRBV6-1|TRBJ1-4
ASRPGINEKLF
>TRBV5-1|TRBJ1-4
ASSQGLATNEKLF
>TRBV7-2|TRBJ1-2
ASYRTGGYGYT
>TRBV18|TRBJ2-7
ASSPSWDTYEQY
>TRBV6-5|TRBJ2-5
AIRPSTPETQY
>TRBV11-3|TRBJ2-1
ASSVTGYEQF
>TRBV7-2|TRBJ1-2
ASSPLGTGDGYT
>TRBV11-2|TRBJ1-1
ASSLAGPDTEAF
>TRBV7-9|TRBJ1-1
ASSTYYAFEAF
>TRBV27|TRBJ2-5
ASSPLETSGGIETQY